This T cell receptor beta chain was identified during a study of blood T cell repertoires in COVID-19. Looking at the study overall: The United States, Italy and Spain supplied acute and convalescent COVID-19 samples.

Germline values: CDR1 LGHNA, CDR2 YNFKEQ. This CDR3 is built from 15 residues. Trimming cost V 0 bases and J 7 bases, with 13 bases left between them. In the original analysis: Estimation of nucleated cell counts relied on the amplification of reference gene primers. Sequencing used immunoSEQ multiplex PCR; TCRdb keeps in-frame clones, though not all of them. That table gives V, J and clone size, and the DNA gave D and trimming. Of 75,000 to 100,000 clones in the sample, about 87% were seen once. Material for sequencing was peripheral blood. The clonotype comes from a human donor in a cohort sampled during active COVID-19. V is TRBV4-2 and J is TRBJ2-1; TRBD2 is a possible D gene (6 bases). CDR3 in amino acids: CASSQDRTSRNEQFF. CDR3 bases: TGTGCCAGCAGCCAAGATCGTACTAGCAGGAATGAGCAGTTCTTC.